The sequence of this TCR beta chain was determined in a study of blood T cells in healthy people across ages. Germline CDR1 and CDR2: MDHEN and SYDVKM. This CDR3 region has 13 residues. The V end lost 11 bases, the J end lost 3 bases, and 13 bases lay between the germline ends. PCR was performed a second time for 7 to 11 cycles using a sample-barcoded 5' primer and a J-beta primer mix. A single record per CDR3 protein comes from TCRdb applying MiXCR to the 5' RACE reads. The sample yields over a million distinct CDR3 sequences, approximately 59% seen once. Sequenced input: blood. The sequence was collected from a man in his late teens or twenties in good health. V gene TRBV28 combines with J gene TRBJ1-4; D call uncertain. The CDR3 DNA is TGTGCCGCCGCGGTTGGAGCTAATGAAAAACTGTTTTTT. This encodes CAAAVGANEKLFF.